The clone carrying this T cell receptor (beta chain) showed up many times. TCRdb re-analysed the 5' RACE reads in MiXCR, keeping a single row per CDR3 protein. The sample comprises approximately 140,000 distinct CDR3 sequences, approximately 4% of which are singletons, and around 8.1% rests with the top ten. This entry comes from a study of identical twins. This CDR3 comprises 14 residues. The V and J ends lost 6 bases and 6 bases, in that order; junction bases with no gene match: 3. The sample consisted of memory T cells sorted from blood. This TCR derives from a young man in good health. The chain links TRBV12-3 or TRBV12-4 to TRBJ2-1, with 12 bases that match TRBD2. The CDR3 region is CASSRLAGANEQFF. The DNA of the CDR3 is TGTGCCAGCAGCCGACTAGCGGGGGCCAATGAGCAGTTCTTC.